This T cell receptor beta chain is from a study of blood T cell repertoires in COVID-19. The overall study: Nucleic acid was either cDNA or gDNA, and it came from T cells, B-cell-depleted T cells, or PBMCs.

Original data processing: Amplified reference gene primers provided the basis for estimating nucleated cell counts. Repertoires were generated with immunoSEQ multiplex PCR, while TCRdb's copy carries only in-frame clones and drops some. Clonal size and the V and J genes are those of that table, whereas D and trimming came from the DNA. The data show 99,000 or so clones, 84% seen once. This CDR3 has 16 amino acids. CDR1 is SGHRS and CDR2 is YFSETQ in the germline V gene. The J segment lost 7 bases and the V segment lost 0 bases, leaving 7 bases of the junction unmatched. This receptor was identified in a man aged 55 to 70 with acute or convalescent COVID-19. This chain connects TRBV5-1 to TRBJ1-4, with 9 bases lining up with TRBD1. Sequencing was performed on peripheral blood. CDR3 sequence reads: CASSLDRGLATEKLFF. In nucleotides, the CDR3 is TGCGCCAGCAGCTTGGACAGGGGGCTTGCGACTGAAAAACTGTTTTTT.